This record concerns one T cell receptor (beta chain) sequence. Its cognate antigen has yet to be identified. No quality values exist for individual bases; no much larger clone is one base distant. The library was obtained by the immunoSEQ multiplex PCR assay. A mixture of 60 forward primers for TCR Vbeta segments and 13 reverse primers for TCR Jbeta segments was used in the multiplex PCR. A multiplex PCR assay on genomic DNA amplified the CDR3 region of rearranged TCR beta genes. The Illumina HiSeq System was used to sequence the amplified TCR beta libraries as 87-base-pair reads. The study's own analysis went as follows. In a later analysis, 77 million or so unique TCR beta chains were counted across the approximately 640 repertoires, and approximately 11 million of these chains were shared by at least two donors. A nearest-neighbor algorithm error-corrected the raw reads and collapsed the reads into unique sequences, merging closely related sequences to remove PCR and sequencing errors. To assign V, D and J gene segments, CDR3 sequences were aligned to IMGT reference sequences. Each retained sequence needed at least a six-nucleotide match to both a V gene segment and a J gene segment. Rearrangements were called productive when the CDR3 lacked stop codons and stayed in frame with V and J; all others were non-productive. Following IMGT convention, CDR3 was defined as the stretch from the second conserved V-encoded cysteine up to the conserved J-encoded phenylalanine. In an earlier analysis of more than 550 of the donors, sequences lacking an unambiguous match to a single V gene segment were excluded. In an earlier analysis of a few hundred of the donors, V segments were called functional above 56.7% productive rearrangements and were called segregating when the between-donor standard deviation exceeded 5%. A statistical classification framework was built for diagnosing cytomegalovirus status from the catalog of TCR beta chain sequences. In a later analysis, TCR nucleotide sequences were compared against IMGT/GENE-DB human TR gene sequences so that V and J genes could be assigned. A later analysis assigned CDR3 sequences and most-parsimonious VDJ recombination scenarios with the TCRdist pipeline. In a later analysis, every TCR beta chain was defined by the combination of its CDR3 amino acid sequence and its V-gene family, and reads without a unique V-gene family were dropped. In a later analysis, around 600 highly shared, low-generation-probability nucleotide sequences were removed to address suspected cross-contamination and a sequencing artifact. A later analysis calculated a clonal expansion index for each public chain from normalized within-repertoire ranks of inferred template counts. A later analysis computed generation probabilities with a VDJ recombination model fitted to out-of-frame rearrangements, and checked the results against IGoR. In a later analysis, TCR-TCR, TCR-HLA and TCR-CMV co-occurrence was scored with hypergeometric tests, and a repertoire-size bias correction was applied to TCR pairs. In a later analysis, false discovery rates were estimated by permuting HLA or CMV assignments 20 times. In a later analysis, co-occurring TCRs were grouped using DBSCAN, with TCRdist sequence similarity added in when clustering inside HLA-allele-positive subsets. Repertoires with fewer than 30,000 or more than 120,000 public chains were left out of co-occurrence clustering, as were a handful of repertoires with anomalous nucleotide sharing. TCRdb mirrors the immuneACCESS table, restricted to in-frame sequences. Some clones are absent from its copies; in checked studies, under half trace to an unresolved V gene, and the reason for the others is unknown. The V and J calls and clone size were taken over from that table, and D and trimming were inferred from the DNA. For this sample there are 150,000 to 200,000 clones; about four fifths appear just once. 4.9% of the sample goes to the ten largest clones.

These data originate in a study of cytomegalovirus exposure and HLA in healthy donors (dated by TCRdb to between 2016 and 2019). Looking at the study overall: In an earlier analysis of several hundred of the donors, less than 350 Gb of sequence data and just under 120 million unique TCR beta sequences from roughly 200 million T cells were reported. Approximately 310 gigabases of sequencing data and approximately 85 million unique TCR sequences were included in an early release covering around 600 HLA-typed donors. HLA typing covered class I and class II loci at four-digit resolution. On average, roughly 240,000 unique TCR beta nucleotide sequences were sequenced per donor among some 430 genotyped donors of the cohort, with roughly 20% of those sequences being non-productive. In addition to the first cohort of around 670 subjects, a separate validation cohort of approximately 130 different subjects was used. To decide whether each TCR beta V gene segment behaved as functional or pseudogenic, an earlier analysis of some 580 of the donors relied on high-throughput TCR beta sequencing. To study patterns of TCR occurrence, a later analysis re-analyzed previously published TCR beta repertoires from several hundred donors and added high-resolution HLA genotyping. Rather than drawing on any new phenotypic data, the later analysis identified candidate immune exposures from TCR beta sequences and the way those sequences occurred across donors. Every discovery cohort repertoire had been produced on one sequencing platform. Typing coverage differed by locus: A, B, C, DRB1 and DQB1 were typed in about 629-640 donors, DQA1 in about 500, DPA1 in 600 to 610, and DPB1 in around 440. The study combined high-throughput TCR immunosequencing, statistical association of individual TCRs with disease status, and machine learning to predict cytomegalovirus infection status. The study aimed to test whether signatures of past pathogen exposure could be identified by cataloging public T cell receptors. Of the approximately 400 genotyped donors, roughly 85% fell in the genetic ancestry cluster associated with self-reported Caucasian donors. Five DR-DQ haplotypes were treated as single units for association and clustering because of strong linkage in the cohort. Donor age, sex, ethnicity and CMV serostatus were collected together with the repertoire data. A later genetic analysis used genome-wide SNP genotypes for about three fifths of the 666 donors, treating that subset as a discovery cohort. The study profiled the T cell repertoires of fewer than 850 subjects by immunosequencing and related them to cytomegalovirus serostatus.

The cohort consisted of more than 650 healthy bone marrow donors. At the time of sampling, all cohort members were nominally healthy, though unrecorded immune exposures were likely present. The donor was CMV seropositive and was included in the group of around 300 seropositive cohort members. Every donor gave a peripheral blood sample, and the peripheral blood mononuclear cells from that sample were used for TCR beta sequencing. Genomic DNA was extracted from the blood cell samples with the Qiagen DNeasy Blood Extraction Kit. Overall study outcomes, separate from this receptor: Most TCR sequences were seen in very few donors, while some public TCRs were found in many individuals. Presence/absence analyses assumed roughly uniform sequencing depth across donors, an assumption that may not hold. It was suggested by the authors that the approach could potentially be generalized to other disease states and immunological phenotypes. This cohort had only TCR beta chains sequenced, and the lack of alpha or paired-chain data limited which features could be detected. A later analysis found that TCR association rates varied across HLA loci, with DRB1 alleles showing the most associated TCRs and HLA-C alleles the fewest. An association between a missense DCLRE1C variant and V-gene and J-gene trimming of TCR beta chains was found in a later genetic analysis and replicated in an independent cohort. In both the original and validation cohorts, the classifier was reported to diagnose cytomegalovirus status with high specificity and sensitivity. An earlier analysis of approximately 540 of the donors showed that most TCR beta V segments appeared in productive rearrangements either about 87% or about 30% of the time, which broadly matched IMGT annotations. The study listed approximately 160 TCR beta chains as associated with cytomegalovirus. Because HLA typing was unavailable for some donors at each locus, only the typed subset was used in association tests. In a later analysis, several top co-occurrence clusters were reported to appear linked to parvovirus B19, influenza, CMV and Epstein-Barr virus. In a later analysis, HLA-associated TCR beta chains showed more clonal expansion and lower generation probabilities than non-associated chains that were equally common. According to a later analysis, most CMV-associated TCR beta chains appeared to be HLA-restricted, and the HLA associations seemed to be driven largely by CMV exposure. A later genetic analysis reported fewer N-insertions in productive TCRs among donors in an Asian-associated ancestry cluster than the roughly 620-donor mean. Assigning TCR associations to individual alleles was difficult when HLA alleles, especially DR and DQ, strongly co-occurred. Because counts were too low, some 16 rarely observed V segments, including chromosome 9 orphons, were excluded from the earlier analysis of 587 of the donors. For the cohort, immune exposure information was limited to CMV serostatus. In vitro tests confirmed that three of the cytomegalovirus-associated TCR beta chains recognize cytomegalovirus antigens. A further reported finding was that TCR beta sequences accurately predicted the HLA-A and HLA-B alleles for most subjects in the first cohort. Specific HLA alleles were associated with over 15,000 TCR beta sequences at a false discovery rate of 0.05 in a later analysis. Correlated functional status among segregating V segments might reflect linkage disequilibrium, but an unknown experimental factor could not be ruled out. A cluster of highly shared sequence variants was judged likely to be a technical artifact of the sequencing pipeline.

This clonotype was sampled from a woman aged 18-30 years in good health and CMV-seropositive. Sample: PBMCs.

The sequence in DNA is TGTGCCAGCAGAATCTCGACAGGGGATAACTCTGGAAACACCATATATTTT. Its translation is CASRISTGDNSGNTIYF. The chain was built from TRBV11-2 and TRBJ1-3; TRBD1 fits 8 bases in the junction. Its CDR3 holds 17 amino acids, cysteine through phenylalanine. Only the CDR3 DNA is retained, 51 bases long and in frame from the first base. From a lookup of the germline V gene, CDR1 and CDR2 are SGHAT and FQNNGV. V lost 6 bases and J lost 0 bases, and the count of bases not matched to a germline gene is 10.